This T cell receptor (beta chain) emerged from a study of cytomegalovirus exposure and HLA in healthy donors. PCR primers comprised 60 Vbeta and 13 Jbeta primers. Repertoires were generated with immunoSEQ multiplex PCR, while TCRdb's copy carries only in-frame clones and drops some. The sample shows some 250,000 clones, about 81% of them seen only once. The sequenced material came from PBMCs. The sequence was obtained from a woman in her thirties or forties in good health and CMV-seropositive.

CDR3 protein: CASSWVSGGYTF. CDR3 DNA sequence: TGCGCCAGCAGCTGGGTATCGGGAGGCTACACCTTC. The chain combines TRBV5-1 with TRBJ1-2, with D unresolved. The germline gives CDR1 SGHRS, CDR2 YFSETQ. Trimming cost V 3 bases and J 8 bases, with 11 bases left between them. There are 12 residues in the CDR3.